This T cell receptor (beta chain) is from a study of metastatic and nonmetastatic thyroid tumors. Background on the study: Across blood and tumor or nodule tissue, repertoires from malignant and benign thyroid patients were compared with one another.

Authors' processing steps: Clinicopathological groups of papillary thyroid cancer showed CDR3 differences that were used to build a distant-metastasis classifier. TCRdb re-called clones from the PCR reads using MiXCR. The V and J calls, along with clone size, are taken from TCRdb and not from the paper's own processing. The table lists around 13,000 clones, roughly a quarter of them singletons. Patients were all untreated before their thyroid surgery. Study-wide points: Reports indicated that malignant thyroid tumors showed significantly higher TCR beta diversity than benign nodules did, in blood and tumor.

Worth noting for this clone: What it binds is unknown.

This TCR derives from a male donor with papillary thyroid cancer or a benign thyroid nodule (not recorded which). Some clones in this sample may be carry-over from other donors' samples. The sample was blood.

The DNA for the CDR3 is TGTGCCAGCAGTTATGGACAGGAGAACACCGGGGAGCTGTTTTTT. It encodes CASSYGQENTGELFF. V and J are TRBV6-5 and TRBJ2-2; 7 bases match TRBD1. This CDR3 region has 15 residues. Trimming at V came to 3 bases and at J to 1 base, leaving 2 bases not matched to a gene. Germline V CDR1 and CDR2: MNHEY, SVGAGI.